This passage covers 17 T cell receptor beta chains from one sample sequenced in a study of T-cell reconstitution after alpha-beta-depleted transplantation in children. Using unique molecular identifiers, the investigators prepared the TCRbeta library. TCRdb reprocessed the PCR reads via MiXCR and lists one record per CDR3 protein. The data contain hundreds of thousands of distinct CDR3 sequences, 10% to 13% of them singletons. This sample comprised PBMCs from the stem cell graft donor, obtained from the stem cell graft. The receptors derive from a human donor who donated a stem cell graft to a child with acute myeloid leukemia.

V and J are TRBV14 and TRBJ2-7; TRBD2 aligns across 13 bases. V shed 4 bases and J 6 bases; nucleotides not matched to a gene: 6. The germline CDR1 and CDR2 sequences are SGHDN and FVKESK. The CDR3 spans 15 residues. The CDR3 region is CASSPRTSGRSEQYF. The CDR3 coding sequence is TGTGCCAGCAGCCCCAGGACTAGCGGGAGATCCGAGCAGTACTTC. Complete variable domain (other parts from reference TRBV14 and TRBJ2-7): EAGVTQFPSHSVIEKGQTVTLRCDPISGHDNLYWYRRVMGKEIKFLLHFVKESKQDESGMPNNRFLAERTGGTYSTLKVQPAELEDSGVYFCASSPRTSGRSEQYFGPGTRLTVT.

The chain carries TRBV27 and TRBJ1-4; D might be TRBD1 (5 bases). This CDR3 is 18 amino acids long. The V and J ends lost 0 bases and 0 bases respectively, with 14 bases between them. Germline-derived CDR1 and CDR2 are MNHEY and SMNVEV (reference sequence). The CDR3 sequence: CASSLSMAGRATNEKLFF. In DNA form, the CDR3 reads TGTGCCAGCAGTTTATCGATGGCAGGGAGGGCAACTAATGAAAAACTGTTTTTT.

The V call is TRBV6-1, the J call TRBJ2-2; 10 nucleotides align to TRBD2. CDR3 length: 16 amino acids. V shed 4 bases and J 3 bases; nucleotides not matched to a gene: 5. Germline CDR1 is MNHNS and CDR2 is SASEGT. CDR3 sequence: CASSVLAGEDTGELFF. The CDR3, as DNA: TGTGCCAGCAGTGTTCTAGCGGGAGAAGACACCGGGGAGCTGTTTTTT.

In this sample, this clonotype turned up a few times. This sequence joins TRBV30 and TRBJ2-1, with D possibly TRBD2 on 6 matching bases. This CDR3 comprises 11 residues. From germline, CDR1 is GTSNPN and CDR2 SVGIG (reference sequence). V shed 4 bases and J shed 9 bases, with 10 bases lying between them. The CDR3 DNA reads TGTGCCTGGAATCAGGGAGGTGAGCAGTTCTTC. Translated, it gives CAWNQGGEQFF.

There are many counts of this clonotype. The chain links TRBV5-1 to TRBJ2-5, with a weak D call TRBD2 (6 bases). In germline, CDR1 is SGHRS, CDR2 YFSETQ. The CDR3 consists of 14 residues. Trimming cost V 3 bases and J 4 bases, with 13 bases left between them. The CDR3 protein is CASSSGSGRETQYF. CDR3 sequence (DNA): TGCGCCAGCAGCTCGGGTTCCGGGAGAGAGACCCAGTACTTC.

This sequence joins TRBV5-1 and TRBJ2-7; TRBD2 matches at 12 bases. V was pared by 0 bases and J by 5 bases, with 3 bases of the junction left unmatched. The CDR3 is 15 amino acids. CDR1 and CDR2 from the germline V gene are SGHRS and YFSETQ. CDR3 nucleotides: TGCGCCAGCAGCTTGGTGACTAGCGGGAGCCACGAGCAGTACTTC. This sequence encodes CASSLVTSGSHEQYF.

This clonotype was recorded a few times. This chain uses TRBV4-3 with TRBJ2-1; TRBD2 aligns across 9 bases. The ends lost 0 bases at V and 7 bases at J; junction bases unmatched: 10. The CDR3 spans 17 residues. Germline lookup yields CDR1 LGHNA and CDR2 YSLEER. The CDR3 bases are TGCGCCAGCAGCCAAGACCCAGCGGGGGGAGTTGTGAATGAGCAGTTCTTC. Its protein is CASSQDPAGGVVNEQFF.

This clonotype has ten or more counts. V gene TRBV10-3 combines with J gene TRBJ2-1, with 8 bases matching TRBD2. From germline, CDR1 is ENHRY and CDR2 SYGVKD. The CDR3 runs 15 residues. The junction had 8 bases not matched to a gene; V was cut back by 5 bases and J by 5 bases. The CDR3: CAISTGTRRNNEQFF. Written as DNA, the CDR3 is TGTGCCATCAGTACCGGGACTAGGAGGAACAATGAGCAGTTCTTC.

CDR3 DNA sequence: TGTGCCAGCAGCAAAAAGGGCCTGGAGTTGGAGAACACTGAAGCTTTCTTT. Translated: CASSKKGLELENTEAFF. The rearrangement links TRBV21-1 to TRBJ1-1. TRBV21-1 counts as a pseudogene. The CDR3 contains 17 residues.

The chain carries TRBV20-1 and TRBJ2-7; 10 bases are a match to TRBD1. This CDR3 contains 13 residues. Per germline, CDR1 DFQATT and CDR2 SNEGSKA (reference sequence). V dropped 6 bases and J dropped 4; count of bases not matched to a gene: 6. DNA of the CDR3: TGCAGTGCGCCGGGACAGGGGTTATACGAGCAGTACTTC. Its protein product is CSAPGQGLYEQYF.

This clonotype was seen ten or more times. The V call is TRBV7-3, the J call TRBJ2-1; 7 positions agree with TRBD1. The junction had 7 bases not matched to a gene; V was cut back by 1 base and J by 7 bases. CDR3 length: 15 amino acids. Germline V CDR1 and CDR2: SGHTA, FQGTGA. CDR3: CASSLNSLRGNEQFF. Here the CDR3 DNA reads TGTGCCAGCAGCTTAAATTCTCTCAGGGGGAATGAGCAGTTCTTC.

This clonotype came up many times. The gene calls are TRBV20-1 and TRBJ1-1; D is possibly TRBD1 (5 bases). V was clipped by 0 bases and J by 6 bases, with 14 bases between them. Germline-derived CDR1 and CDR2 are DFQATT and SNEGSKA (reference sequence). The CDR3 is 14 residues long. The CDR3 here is CSARDWGGVAEAFF. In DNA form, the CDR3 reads TGCAGTGCTAGAGATTGGGGGGGGGTCGCTGAAGCTTTCTTT.

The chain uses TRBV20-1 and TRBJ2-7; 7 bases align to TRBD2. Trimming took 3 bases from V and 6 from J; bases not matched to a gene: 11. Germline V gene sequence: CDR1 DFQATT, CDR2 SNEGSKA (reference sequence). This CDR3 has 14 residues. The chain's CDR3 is CSARSSGRVSEQYF. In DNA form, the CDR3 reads TGCAGTGCTAGGTCGTCAGGGAGGGTATCCGAGCAGTACTTC.

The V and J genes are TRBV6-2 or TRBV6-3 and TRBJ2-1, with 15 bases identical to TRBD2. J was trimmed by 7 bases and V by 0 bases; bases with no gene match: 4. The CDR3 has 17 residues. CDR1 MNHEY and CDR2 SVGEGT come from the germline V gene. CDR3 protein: CASSYSRTSGRVNEQFF. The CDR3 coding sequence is TGTGCCAGCAGTTACTCGCGGACTAGCGGGAGGGTTAATGAGCAGTTCTTC.

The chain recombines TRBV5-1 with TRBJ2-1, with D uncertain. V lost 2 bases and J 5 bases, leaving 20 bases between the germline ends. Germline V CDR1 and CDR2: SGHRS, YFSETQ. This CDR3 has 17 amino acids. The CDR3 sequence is CASSFTATPTFDNEQFF. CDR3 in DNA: TGCGCCAGCAGCTTCACCGCGACCCCTACCTTTGACAATGAGCAGTTCTTC.

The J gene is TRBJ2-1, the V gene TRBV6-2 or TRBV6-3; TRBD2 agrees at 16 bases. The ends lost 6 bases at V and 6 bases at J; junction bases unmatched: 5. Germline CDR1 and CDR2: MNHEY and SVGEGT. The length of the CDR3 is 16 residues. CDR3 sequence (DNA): TGTGCCAGCAGAGCGGGACTAGCGGGAGGGATCAATGAGCAGTTCTTC. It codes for CASRAGLAGGINEQFF.

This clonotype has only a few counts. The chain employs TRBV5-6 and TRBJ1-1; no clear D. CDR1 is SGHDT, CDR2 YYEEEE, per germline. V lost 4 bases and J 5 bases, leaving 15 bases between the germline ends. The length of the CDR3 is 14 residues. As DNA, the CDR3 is TGTGCCAGCAGCCCCCGCGGGATCGGAACTGAAGCTTTCTTT. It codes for CASSPRGIGTEAFF.